These 17 T cell receptor beta chains came from one sample sequenced in a study of blood T cells in healthy people across ages. With a J-beta primer mix and a sample-barcoded 5' primer, a second PCR ran about 7 to 11 cycles. Each CDR3 protein gets one entry after TCRdb re-called the 5' RACE reads with MiXCR. Found here are some 1.5 million distinct CDR3 sequences, 28% of them singletons; the top ten hold less than 9.5%. Sample: blood. These receptors were taken from a woman in her 30s in good health.

The chain links TRBV7-8 to TRBJ2-5; 11 positions match TRBD2. Germline CDR1 reads SGHVS; CDR2 reads FQNEAQ. Losses at the gene ends were 0 bases for V and 12 bases for J; bases not matched to a gene: 9. The CDR3 length is 15 residues. The CDR3 DNA reads as TGTGCCAGCAGCTTAGCGGGGTCTAGCGGGAGGACGAAGTACTTC. It is translated as CASSLAGSSGRTKYF.

This chain joins TRBV12-3 or TRBV12-4 and TRBJ2-1; 7 bases are shared with TRBD1. CDR3 size: 17 residues. Losses at the gene ends were 1 base for V and 5 bases for J; bases not matched to a gene: 11. CDR3 in DNA: TGTGCCAGCAGTTTAGGTCAGACAGGGCTTAAGGACAATGAGCAGTTCTTC. Its protein is CASSLGQTGLKDNEQFF.

This clonotype appeared a few times. The chain recombines TRBV20-1 with TRBJ1-2; no firm D call. Trimming left V 3 bases short and J 6 bases short, with 8 bases between. This CDR3 has 11 amino acids. Germline V gene lookup returns CDR1 DFQATT and CDR2 SNEGSKA (reference sequence). DNA of the CDR3: TGCAGTGCTAGTTGGGAGGATGGCTACACCTTC. As protein: CSASWEDGYTF.

The chain uses TRBV5-4 and TRBJ2-2; TRBD1 matches at 9 bases. Trimming at V came to 4 bases and at J to 1 base, leaving 5 bases not matched to a gene. The germline V gene has CDR1 SGHNT and CDR2 YYREEE (reference sequence). This CDR3 has 16 residues. DNA of the CDR3: TGTGCCAGCAGCCACGGGACAGGGAGGAACACCGGGGAGCTGTTTTTT. Its translation: CASSHGTGRNTGELFF.

The V gene is TRBV20-1, the J gene TRBJ2-7; no clear D gene. CDR3 length: 16 residues. Trimming removed 0 bases at V and 2 bases at J, with 17 bases between. The V gene's germline CDR1 is DFQATT and CDR2 SNEGSKA (reference sequence). The CDR3: CSARDPSGVFTYEQYF. Here the CDR3 DNA reads TGCAGTGCTAGAGATCCTTCAGGTGTTTTTACCTACGAGCAGTACTTC.

This clonotype was recorded a few times. The chain recombines TRBV15 with TRBJ1-5, with 8 bases that match TRBD1. The CDR3 has 14 residues. CDR1 and CDR2 from the germline V gene are LNHNV and YYDKDF (reference sequence). V trimming: 8 bases; J trimming: 8 bases; junction bases outside the gene matches: 11. CDR3 in amino acids: CATGESTGAKPQHF. CDR3 sequence (DNA): TGTGCCACCGGCGAGTCGACAGGGGCTAAGCCCCAGCATTTT.

This clonotype was recorded at least ten times. The rearrangement joins TRBV10-3 to TRBJ2-7; 8 positions agree with TRBD1. This CDR3 spans 15 amino acids. Per germline, CDR1 ENHRY and CDR2 SYGVKD. The J segment lost 2 bases and the V segment lost 2 bases, leaving 5 bases of the junction unmatched. The CDR3 nucleotides are TGTGCCATCAGTGAGGTCACAGGGGGACCCTACGAGCAGTACTTC. This encodes CAISEVTGGPYEQYF.

This clonotype has ten or more counts. The V call is TRBV30, the J call TRBJ2-7; D may be TRBD1 or TRBD2 (6 bases each). CDR3 size: 13 residues. The V gene's germline CDR1 is GTSNPN and CDR2 SVGIG (reference sequence). V was shortened by 2 bases and J by 6 bases, with 14 bases between the two germline ends. CDR3 residues: CAWSSQGTREQYF. The CDR3, as DNA: TGTGCCTGGAGTTCCCAGGGGACTCGCGAGCAGTACTTC.

About this clonotype itself: Germline and junction disagree at one end, which may indicate a read error. The chain links TRBV12-3 or TRBV12-4 to TRBJ2-7; D might be TRBD1 (6 bases). This CDR3 comprises 15 residues. The CDR3 spells CAGSAAPGTFYEQYF. In DNA form, the CDR3 reads TGTGCCGGCAGTGCCGCTCCCGGGACATTCTACGAGCAGTACTTC.

The chain combines TRBV30 with TRBJ2-7; TRBD1 or TRBD2 may be the D gene (6 bases each). V lost 2 bases, J lost 5 bases, and 10 bases lay in between. Germline V lookup: CDR1 GTSNPN, CDR2 SVGIG (reference sequence). The CDR3 spans 12 residues. Here the CDR3 reads CAWSPGGHEQYF. In nucleotides, the CDR3 is TGTGCCTGGAGTCCCGGGGGCCACGAGCAGTACTTC.

This clonotype was recorded at least ten times. The gene calls are TRBV20-1 and TRBJ2-4; D unclear. This CDR3 has 11 residues. Per germline, CDR1 DFQATT and CDR2 SNEGSKA (reference sequence). V gave up 3 bases and J gave up 7 bases, with 7 bases separating them. The CDR3 DNA reads as TGCAGTGCTAGCGATTACAACATTCAGTACTTC. It specifies CSASDYNIQYF.

A remark on this clonotype: This could be a read error, since a much larger clone is one nucleotide away. The chain joins TRBV2 to TRBJ2-5, with 7 bases matching TRBD2. With 6 bases clipped from V and 5 bases from J, the junction kept 6 bases outside the gene matches. The CDR3 runs to 13 residues. Germline-derived CDR1 and CDR2 are SNHLY and FYNNEI. CDR3 residues: CASRERGGETQYF. The CDR3 DNA is TGTGCCAGCAGGGAGCGGGGCGGGGAGACCCAGTACTTC.

V and J are TRBV7-9 and TRBJ1-5, with TRBD1 as a possible D gene (6 bases). The CDR3 covers 15 residues. In germline, CDR1 is SEHNR, CDR2 FQNEAQ (reference sequence). V lost 2 bases and J 3 bases, leaving 11 bases between the germline ends. The CDR3 region has the DNA TGTGCCAGCAGCTTATCCGGGACAACCAATCAGCCCCAGCATTTT. Protein: CASSLSGTTNQPQHF.

This chain uses TRBV12-3 or TRBV12-4 with TRBJ2-1; 8 bases agree with TRBD1. This CDR3 is 16 amino acids long. With V trimmed by 5 bases and J by 1 base, 7 bases remained unmatched. CDR3 nucleotide sequence: TGTGCCAGCAGTCTCACTGGGACAGGATCCTACAATGAGCAGTTCTTC. The encoded protein is CASSLTGTGSYNEQFF.

This clonotype was detected a few times. An end of the junction differs from the germline gene, which may be a read error. The rearrangement links TRBV12-3 or TRBV12-4 to TRBJ2-5; no definite D call. This CDR3 has 14 amino acids. This chain's CDR3 is CSSSPTIGGETQYF. The CDR3 nucleotides read TGTTCCAGCAGTCCGACCATAGGTGGGGAGACCCAGTACTTC.

This clonotype was seen a few times. The V and J genes are TRBV3-1 and TRBJ2-7; D is ambiguous. With 1 base removed from V and 0 bases from J, the gap between germline ends came to 7 bases. Germline lookup yields CDR1 LGHDT and CDR2 YNNKEL (reference sequence). The CDR3 runs to 14 residues. The CDR3 sequence is CASSQGTPSYEQYF. CDR3 coding DNA: TGTGCCAGCAGCCAAGGTACGCCCTCCTACGAGCAGTACTTC.

The V gene is TRBV5-6, the J gene TRBJ2-1, with a possible D match to TRBD1 (5 bases). Trimming shortened V by 2 bases and J by 4 bases, and 10 bases separated the two germline ends. The CDR3 has 14 amino acids. Germline CDR1 is SGHDT and CDR2 is YYEEEE. CDR3 amino acids: CASSFPPGYNEQFF. The CDR3 region has the DNA TGTGCCAGCAGCTTCCCCCCAGGGTACAATGAGCAGTTCTTC.